The 27 T cell receptor beta chains listed next were all sequenced from one sample in a study of shared clonotypes between healthy human individuals. TCRdb's table, derived via immunoSEQ multiplex PCR, lists solely in-frame clones and lacks some. The table has more than 2,000,000 clones, more than 80% seen once. The source material was naive CD4+ T cells sorted from blood. The subset is: CD45RA+ positively selected. The origin of the receptors is a man aged 18 to 29 in good health.

As for this clone: A read error may account for a junction end that differs from germline. The CDR3 nucleotides are TGCGTTACGCGGCAGGGCTCCTTC. As protein: CVTRQGSF. The genes are TRBV20-1 and TRBJ2-7; tentative D call: TRBD1 (5 bases). CDR3 length: 8 residues. CDR1 is DFQATT, CDR2 SNEGSKA, per germline (reference sequence).

J is TRBJ2-2 and V is TRBV6-4; D tentatively fits TRBD1 or TRBD2 (6 bases each). Germline CDR1 and CDR2: MRHNA and SNTAGT. The CDR3 spans 14 residues. V was shortened by 2 bases and J by 5 bases, with 9 bases between the two germline ends. The CDR3 region is CASSDEGGTGELFF. For the CDR3, the DNA is TGTGCCAGCAGTGACGAAGGGGGGACCGGGGAGCTGTTTTTT.

This clone was observed a few times. Other DNA sequences within the sample encode an identical CDR3. The rearrangement joins TRBV10-3 to TRBJ2-2, with 8 bases fitting TRBD1. The germline gives CDR1 ENHRY, CDR2 SYGVKD. The length of the CDR3 is 13 residues. V dropped 10 bases and J dropped 4; count of bases not matched to a gene: 5. The CDR3 nucleotides are TGTGCCACCGGACAGGGAGGCACCGGGGAGCTGTTTTTT. Translation: CATGQGGTGELFF.

This chain joins TRBV18 and TRBJ1-4; 7 positions match TRBD1. The length of the CDR3 is 16 residues. Germline V lookup: CDR1 KGHSH, CDR2 LQKENI. Unmatched junction bases numbered 8, after V lost 3 bases and J lost 4 bases. The CDR3 sequence is CASSPATTGVNEKLFF. In DNA form, the CDR3 reads TGTGCCAGCTCACCGGCTACTACAGGGGTTAATGAAAAACTGTTTTTT. Looking up the rest from reference TRBV18 and TRBJ1-4 gives the full variable domain: NAGVMQNPRHLVRRRGQEARLRCSPMKGHSHVYWYRQLPEEGLKFMVYLQKENIIDESGMPKERFSAEFPKEGPSILRIQQVVRGDSAAYFCASSPATTGVNEKLFFGSGTQLSVL.

The gene calls are TRBV6-6 and TRBJ1-1, with a weak D call TRBD1 (5 bases). V lost 2 bases and J lost 3, with 16 bases in between. The germline V gene encodes CDR1 MNHNY and CDR2 SVGAGI (reference sequence). CDR3 size: 16 residues. The CDR3 here is CASSYTSSGPDTEAFF. DNA of the CDR3: TGTGCCAGCAGTTACACTTCTTCGGGACCCGACACTGAAGCTTTCTTT.

This clone appeared a few times. The genes are TRBV5-3 and TRBJ1-1; no definite D call. TRBV5-3 is reported as an ORF; its role is uncertain. The germline V and J ends were trimmed by 5 bases and 0 bases, with 8 bases remaining between them. The CDR3 loop spans 13 amino acids. The DNA for the CDR3 is TGTGCCAGAAGGAGTGACGTGAACACTGAAGCTTTCTTT. This sequence encodes CARRSDVNTEAFF.

The chain carries TRBV30 and TRBJ1-1; D might be TRBD1 (5 bases). The V end was cut by 1 base, the J end by 6 bases, with 9 bases between. Germline-derived CDR1 and CDR2 are GTSNPN and SVGIG (reference sequence). The CDR3 runs 12 residues. CDR3 loop: CAWSGDGAEAFF. CDR3 in DNA: TGTGCCTGGAGTGGGGACGGGGCTGAAGCTTTCTTT.

This clone showed up just once. The CDR3 region is CASSGSGGPGETQYF. In nucleotides, the CDR3 is TGCGCCAGCAGTGGCAGCGGGGGCCCCGGGGAGACCCAGTACTTC. The chain employs TRBV5-1 and TRBJ2-5, with 8 positions matching TRBD2. V shed 5 bases and J 5 bases; nucleotides not matched to a gene: 11. CDR1 is SGHRS and CDR2 is YFSETQ in the germline V gene. The CDR3 loop spans 15 amino acids.

This clone turned up a few times. The same CDR3 is also encoded by other DNA sequences in this sample. This chain connects TRBV29-1 to TRBJ1-1; D is ambiguous. Germline V gives CDR1 SQVTM, CDR2 ANQGSEA. V lost 3 bases and J lost 4, with 6 bases in between. The CDR3 totals 11 residues. The CDR3 spells CSVDRGTEAFF. For the CDR3, the DNA is TGCAGCGTTGATCGGGGCACTGAAGCTTTCTTT. Drawing the rest from reference TRBV29-1 and TRBJ1-1, the complete variable domain is SAVISQKPSRDICQRGTSLTIQCQVDSQVTMMFWYRQQPGQSLTLIATANQGSEATYESGFVIDKFPISRPNLTFSTLTVSNMSPEDSSIYLCSVDRGTEAFFGQGTRLTVV.

V is TRBV12-5 and J is TRBJ2-2; 8 bases line up with TRBD2. From germline, CDR1 is LGHNT and CDR2 FRNRAP. J was trimmed by 5 bases and V by 4 bases; bases with no gene match: 6. The CDR3 consists of 15 residues. CDR3 bases: TGTGCTAGTGGTTCCCGGGGGGGCAGGACCGGGGAGCTGTTTTTT. Translation: CASGSRGGRTGELFF.

The chain combines TRBV6-5 with TRBJ1-1; no clear D. The CDR3 is 14 residues long. The V end lost 7 bases, the J end lost 1 base, and 13 bases lay between the germline ends. CDR1 is MNHEY, CDR2 SVGAGI, per germline. The CDR3 loop reads CASTLPGKNTEAFF. CDR3 DNA sequence: TGTGCCAGCACCTTACCCGGGAAGAACACTGAAGCTTTCTTT.

The chain joins TRBV5-1 to TRBJ2-5, with 16 bases matching TRBD2. The J segment lost 4 bases and the V segment lost 3 bases, leaving 6 bases of the junction unmatched. The CDR3 has 17 residues. Germline CDR1 reads SGHRS; CDR2 reads YFSETQ. CDR3 sequence (DNA): TGCGCCAGCAGCTCGGGACTAGCGGGAGGGCCCGGAGAGACCCAGTACTTC. As protein: CASSSGLAGGPGETQYF.

V and J are TRBV6-6 and TRBJ2-7; 8 bases align to TRBD1. J was trimmed by 7 bases and V by 5 bases; bases with no gene match: 4. Germline V gene lookup returns CDR1 MNHNY and CDR2 SVGAGI (reference sequence). The CDR3 totals 12 residues. The CDR3 sequence is CASSQGAREQYF. CDR3 in DNA: TGTGCCAGCAGTCAGGGGGCTAGGGAGCAGTACTTC.

The J gene is TRBJ1-5, the V gene TRBV13; 11 positions match TRBD1. The germline gives CDR1 PRHDT, CDR2 FYEKMQ (reference sequence). The CDR3 has 21 residues. Losses at the gene ends were 5 bases for V and 0 bases for J; bases not matched to a gene: 18. CDR3 DNA sequence: TGTGCCAGCAGCCTTATACAGCCGGGACAGGGGGGTCCCGATAGCAATCAGCCCCAGCATTTT. This codes for CASSLIQPGQGGPDSNQPQHF.

This rearrangement joins TRBV5-1 to TRBJ1-5, with D uncertain. The V end lost 0 bases, the J end lost 7 bases, and 14 bases lay between the germline ends. CDR3 size: 15 residues. The germline CDR1 and CDR2 sequences are SGHRS and YFSETQ. DNA for the CDR3: TGCGCCAGCAGCTTGGATTCAGGAGTGGGCCAGCCCCAGCATTTT. It is translated as CASSLDSGVGQPQHF.

The chain employs TRBV5-1 and TRBJ2-5; tentative D call: TRBD2 (7 bases). The CDR3 spans 13 residues. V was shortened by 9 bases and J by 5 bases, with 17 bases between the two germline ends. CDR1 and CDR2 (germline): SGHRS, YFSETQ. The CDR3 DNA follows: TGCGCCACCAGGAGTGGGGGGGCTGAGACCCAGTACTTC. It translates to CATRSGGAETQYF.

This sequence joins TRBV6-6 and TRBJ2-2; D gene ambiguous. Trimming pared 5 bases from V and 7 bases from J, leaving 8 bases between. The CDR3 is 12 amino acids. In germline, CDR1 is MNHNY, CDR2 SVGAGI (reference sequence). CDR3: CASSPPYGELFF. The CDR3 DNA reads TGTGCCAGCAGTCCACCCTACGGGGAGCTGTTTTTT.

This clone was detected only once. Different DNA sequences within this sample yield the same CDR3. Here the CDR3 reads CASSVGGQSTDTQYF. CDR3 bases: TGTGCCAGCAGCGTAGGCGGACAGAGCACAGATACGCAGTATTTT. This rearrangement joins TRBV9 to TRBJ2-3; a weak D match, TRBD1 (6 bases). In germline, CDR1 is SGDLS, CDR2 YYNGEE. The CDR3 consists of 15 residues. Trimming cost V 0 bases and J 0 bases, with 8 bases left between them.

The chain couples TRBV6-5 to TRBJ2-3; TRBD2 might be the D (5 bases). Germline assignment: CDR1 MNHEY and CDR2 SVGAGI. V lost 8 bases, J lost 0 bases, and 12 bases lay in between. This CDR3 has 14 amino acids. The CDR3: CASGRTSSTDTQYF. The CDR3 nucleotides are TGTGCCAGCGGAAGGACTTCGAGCACAGATACGCAGTATTTT.

V gene TRBV10-1 combines with J gene TRBJ2-7; no firm D call. CDR1 WNHNN and CDR2 SYGVQD come from the germline V gene (reference sequence). V lost 3 bases and J 7 bases, leaving 10 bases between the germline ends. CDR3 length equals 12 residues. The CDR3 loop is CASSEGAREQYF. CDR3 DNA: TGCGCCAGCAGTGAAGGAGCGCGGGAGCAGTACTTC.

The rearrangement uses TRBV19 and TRBJ2-7; D not resolved. V lost 3 bases and J 0 bases, leaving 9 bases between the germline ends. The CDR3 runs to 14 residues. Germline V CDR1 and CDR2: LNHDA, SQIVND (reference sequence). DNA for the CDR3: TGTGCCAGTAGTATTACAAACCCCTCCTACGAGCAGTACTTC. It specifies CASSITNPSYEQYF.

The chain recombines TRBV10-3 with TRBJ2-5; a weak D match, TRBD2 (5 bases). Trimming took off 10 bases at V and 4 bases at J, with 13 bases between the two ends. Germline-derived CDR1 and CDR2 are ENHRY and SYGVKD. The CDR3 is 12 residues long. The CDR3 DNA reads TGTGCCACTACGGAGGAAGGAGAGACCCAGTACTTC. Protein product: CATTEEGETQYF.

The chain carries TRBV27 and TRBJ1-5, with 9 bases fitting TRBD1. V dropped 6 bases and J dropped 5; count of bases not matched to a gene: 5. Germline-derived CDR1 and CDR2 are MNHEY and SMNVEV (reference sequence). The CDR3 is 14 residues long. CDR3 sequence reads: CASSTGGLDQPQHF. DNA of the CDR3: TGTGCCAGCAGCACAGGGGGCTTAGATCAGCCCCAGCATTTT.

In regard to this clone: An end of the junction does not agree with germline; a read error may underlie this. This chain uses TRBV7-7 with TRBJ2-3; 8 bases line up with TRBD1. CDR1 SSHAT and CDR2 FNYEAQ come from the germline V gene (reference sequence). This CDR3 region has 17 residues. CDR3 sequence: CASSLAIPTGVPDTQYF. The CDR3 DNA follows: TGTGCTAGCAGCTTAGCGATCCCGACAGGGGTCCCAGATACGCAGTATTTT.

J is TRBJ2-2 and V is TRBV10-3; D not certain. The germline V and J ends were trimmed by 10 bases and 0 bases, with 9 bases remaining between them. CDR3 length: 13 residues. The germline gives CDR1 ENHRY, CDR2 SYGVKD. DNA of the CDR3: TGTGCCAGCCGCGGAACGAACACCGGGGAGCTGTTTTTT. It encodes CASRGTNTGELFF.

This chain uses TRBV28 with TRBJ2-7; 9 nucleotides agree with TRBD1. CDR1 is MDHEN and CDR2 is SYDVKM in the germline V gene. The CDR3 consists of 14 residues. The trim removed 5 bases at V and 4 bases at J, leaving 6 bases unmatched. Here the CDR3 DNA reads TGTGCCAGCAGTGTCGGACAGGGGAAGTACGAGCAGTACTTC. Protein sequence: CASSVGQGKYEQYF. Complete variable domain (other parts from reference TRBV28 and TRBJ2-7): DVKVTQSSRYLVKRTGEKVFLECVQDMDHENMFWYRQDPGLGLRLIYFSYDVKMKEKGDIPEGYSVSREKKERFSLILESASTNQTSMYLCASSVGQGKYEQYFGPGTRLTVT.

The chain is built from TRBV7-9 and TRBJ2-3; 12 bases are shared with TRBD2. The V segment lost 4 bases and the J segment 2 bases; nucleotides outside the gene matches: 7. Germline CDR1 is SEHNR and CDR2 is FQNEAQ (reference sequence). The CDR3 contains 17 residues. CDR3 region: CASSWPRTSGDTDTQYF. The CDR3 DNA is TGTGCCAGCAGCTGGCCTAGGACTAGCGGGGACACAGATACGCAGTATTTT.